This T cell receptor beta chain was sequenced for a study of beta chain features in type 1 diabetes. Findings of the study overall: Type 1 diabetes patients showed a moderate but significant shortening of TCRB CDR3s in all four CD4+ subsets.

Expressed TCRB transcripts were sequenced after all isolated RNA was converted to cDNA. The method was immunoSEQ multiplex PCR; TCRdb's version includes in-frame clones alone and lacks a portion of them. The sample consists of approximately 260,000 clones, around 21% of them appearing once. This clone was seen only a few times. No antigen is known for it. The CDR3 runs to 14 residues. Trimming took 3 bases from V and 6 from J; bases not matched to a gene: 5. The germline gives CDR1 MDHEN, CDR2 SYDVKM. The receptor was isolated from a woman aged 40 to 50 with type 1 diabetes. The sample comprised naive CD4+ T cells from blood. V gene TRBV28 combines with J gene TRBJ2-1, with TRBD2 matching 7 bases. Written as DNA, the CDR3 is TGTGCCAGCAGTTTGGGCGGGAGTACCAATGAGCAGTTCTTC. Its protein product is CASSLGGSTNEQFF.